This record covers a single T cell receptor (beta chain). Assay execution proceeded at the deep level. Genomic DNA from each subset was divided evenly over several immunoSEQ plates. TCRdb's copy holds only in-frame clones and misses some; the assay was immunoSEQ multiplex PCR. The repertoire holds hundreds of thousands of clones, with around 76% as singletons. Each of the donors was a healthy adult who was HIV-negative and had not had a recent acute infection or vaccination. This entry is derived from a study of shared clonotypes between healthy human individuals. The CDR3 has 14 amino acids. Germline V gene lookup returns CDR1 SNHLY and CDR2 FYNNEI. The V end was cut by 6 bases, the J end by 2 bases, with 14 bases between.

The sample taken for sequencing was PBMCs. This receptor was taken from a woman in her thirties or forties in good health. Some clones in this sample may be carry-over from other donors' samples. The chain is built from TRBV2 and TRBJ2-7, with a tentative D call TRBD2 (5 bases). This CDR3 is CASSVGVPPYEQYF. CDR3 in DNA: TGTGCCAGCAGCGTGGGAGTACCACCCTACGAGCAGTACTTC.